Shown below are 22 T cell receptor beta chains from a single sample sequenced in a study of shared clonotypes between healthy human individuals. Generated by immunoSEQ multiplex PCR, the TCRdb table keeps only in-frame clones and is missing some. The sample lists 550,000 to 750,000 clones, around 90% occurring once. Terminally differentiated effector memory CD45RA+ cells were left out of the naive CD8 fraction, which was CD45RO-negative and positively selected for CCR7. Sequencing was performed on naive CD8+ T cells sorted from blood. The receptors originated from a man aged 25 to 40 in good health.

This clone was picked up a small number of times. CDR3 in amino acids: CASSFDRTRSYEQYF. The CDR3 DNA sequence: TGTGCCAGTTCCTTTGACAGGACTCGCTCCTACGAGCAGTACTTC. This sequence joins TRBV19 and TRBJ2-7, with D possibly TRBD1 on 6 matching bases. Germline V gene lookup returns CDR1 LNHDA and CDR2 SQIVND (reference sequence). The V and J ends lost 8 bases and 0 bases respectively, with 17 bases between them. The CDR3 length is 15 residues.

This chain links TRBV15 with TRBJ2-7, with TRBD1 identical over 7 bases. The CDR3 has 15 residues. Germline assignment: CDR1 LNHNV and CDR2 YYDKDF (reference sequence). V lost 5 bases to trimming and J lost 3 bases; unmatched junction nucleotides: 10. In nucleotides, the CDR3 is TGTGCCACCAGCCGCGAGAGGGGGCCCCTCTACGAGCAGTACTTC. Translating gives CATSRERGPLYEQYF.

This sequence joins TRBV18 and TRBJ2-7; 7 bases match TRBD1. Germline V gene lookup returns CDR1 KGHSH and CDR2 LQKENI. This CDR3 comprises 14 residues. Trimming at V came to 4 bases and at J to 4 bases, leaving 7 bases not matched to a gene. The CDR3, as DNA: TGTGCCAGCTCACGCCCGGGACAGCTGTACGAGCAGTACTTC. Residues: CASSRPGQLYEQYF.

The chain links TRBV6-1 to TRBJ2-2, with a possible D match to TRBD1 (6 bases). Germline values: CDR1 MNHNS, CDR2 SASEGT. CDR3 length: 14 amino acids. Deletions cut 3 bases from V and 6 bases from J, with 11 bases between. DNA for the CDR3: TGTGCCAGCAGTGACGCCAGGGGTCCCGGGGAGCTGTTTTTT. Translating it yields CASSDARGPGELFF.

This chain links TRBV28 with TRBJ1-2; tentative D call: TRBD1 (6 bases). The CDR3 is 16 amino acids. Germline-derived CDR1 and CDR2 are MDHEN and SYDVKM. Trimming removed 1 base from V and 2 bases from J, with 14 bases in between. The CDR3, as DNA: TGTGCCAGCAGTTTATTAATCCAGGGGAGGAACTATGGCTACACCTTC. Protein sequence: CASSLLIQGRNYGYTF.

This rearrangement joins TRBV7-6 to TRBJ1-5; D is ambiguous. The germline CDR1 and CDR2 sequences are SGHVS and FNYEAQ. The germline V and J ends were trimmed by 1 base and 4 bases, with 5 bases remaining between them. The CDR3 runs 13 residues. The CDR3 DNA is TGTGCCAGCAGCTTAGAGGAAAATCAGCCCCAGCATTTT. Its protein is CASSLEENQPQHF.

The V call is TRBV5-5, the J call TRBJ2-7; 10 bases match TRBD1. This CDR3 has 15 residues. CDR1 and CDR2 (germline): SGHKS, YYEKEE (reference sequence). V lost 2 bases, J lost 2 bases, and 4 bases stayed unmatched. The DNA of the CDR3 is TGTGCCAGCAGCTTCCGACAGGGGGCGACCTACGAGCAGTACTTC. This sequence encodes CASSFRQGATYEQYF.

The rearrangement uses TRBV11-2 and TRBJ2-7; 7 bases are shared with TRBD2. CDR3 length equals 16 residues. Losses at the gene ends were 3 bases for V and 4 bases for J; bases not matched to a gene: 12. Germline-derived CDR1 and CDR2 are SGHAT and FQNNGV. CDR3 amino acids: CASSFGRAGVVYEQYF. CDR3 nucleotides: TGTGCCAGCAGCTTCGGCCGCGCGGGAGTTGTTTACGAGCAGTACTTC.

V gene TRBV28 combines with J gene TRBJ1-2; 7 bases match TRBD1. The CDR3 consists of 16 residues. After removal of 6 bases from V and 4 bases from J, the junction contained 14 bases not matched to a gene. Germline CDR1 and CDR2: MDHEN and SYDVKM. The CDR3 loop reads CASRTSRDRSGYGYTF. Here the CDR3 DNA reads TGTGCCAGCAGGACAAGTCGGGACAGAAGTGGCTATGGCTACACCTTC.

As regards this clone: With only one base between it and a far larger clone, this is likely a read error. The chain employs TRBV7-9 and TRBJ1-2; D remains unclear. This CDR3 spans 9 amino acids. The V gene's germline CDR1 is SEHNR and CDR2 FQNEAQ (reference sequence). The CDR3 loop is CANSQKMDF. In DNA, the CDR3 is TGTGCCAACAGCCAAAAGATGGATTTC.

The rearrangement joins TRBV2 to TRBJ1-1, with D perhaps TRBD1 (5 bases). Germline V gene data show CDR1 as SNHLY and CDR2 as FYNNEI. The CDR3 is 19 amino acids. Trimming removed 10 bases from V and 4 bases from J, with 34 bases in between. In nucleotides, the CDR3 is TGTGCCACCAGGAACCGGGACGCGAAACAGGCCCGGGGGATCACTGAAGCTTTCTTT. Its translation is CATRNRDAKQARGITEAFF.

This clone was picked up one time. V and J are TRBV27 and TRBJ2-1; D might be TRBD2 (6 bases). This CDR3 contains 15 residues. CDR1 is MNHEY and CDR2 is SMNVEV in the germline V gene (reference sequence). Deletions cut 2 bases from V and 9 bases from J, with 17 bases between. The CDR3, as DNA: TGTGCCAGCAGTTTACTCGACACGGCGGGGACTGAGCAGTTCTTC. Translating gives CASSLLDTAGTEQFF.

The chain carries TRBV19 and TRBJ1-5; D gene ambiguous. The germline V and J ends were trimmed by 2 bases and 2 bases, with 7 bases remaining between them. This CDR3 spans 14 amino acids. Germline CDR1 LNHDA, CDR2 SQIVND (reference sequence). The CDR3: CASSIRTGNQPQHF. The CDR3 DNA is TGTGCCAGTAGTATAAGGACGGGCAATCAGCCCCAGCATTTT.

The chain joins TRBV27 to TRBJ2-1; 8 bases map to TRBD2. Germline values: CDR1 MNHEY, CDR2 SMNVEV (reference sequence). There are 14 residues in the CDR3. The trim removed 5 bases at V and 5 bases at J, leaving 5 bases unmatched. The chain's CDR3 is CASSLGGGDNEQFF. The CDR3 nucleotides are TGTGCCAGCAGTCTCGGGGGGGGCGACAATGAGCAGTTCTTC.

The V and J genes are TRBV10-3 and TRBJ2-3, with TRBD2 matching over 12 bases. V trimming: 7 bases; J trimming: 2 bases; junction bases outside the gene matches: 16. This CDR3 is built from 19 residues. Germline V gives CDR1 ENHRY, CDR2 SYGVKD. The CDR3 spells CAIKPLRTSGTLLTDTQYF. The CDR3 nucleotides are TGTGCCATCAAACCCCTCCGGACTAGCGGGACCCTACTCACAGATACGCAGTATTTT.

The rearrangement joins TRBV27 to TRBJ2-1; a possible D gene is TRBD2 (7 bases). Germline values: CDR1 MNHEY, CDR2 SMNVEV (reference sequence). V was clipped by 8 bases and J by 4 bases, with 21 bases between them. This CDR3 spans 16 amino acids. The CDR3 region has the DNA TGTGCCAGCTTAAGGGGGGGGAGAGGGACGTACAATGAGCAGTTCTTC. Translating it yields CASLRGGRGTYNEQFF.

The V and J genes are TRBV5-5 and TRBJ1-5; D gene unclear. CDR1 SGHKS and CDR2 YYEKEE come from the germline V gene (reference sequence). Trimming took off 1 base at V and 1 base at J, with 9 bases between the two ends. The CDR3 is 15 amino acids. The chain's CDR3 is CASSLHLGSNQPQHF. The CDR3 DNA reads TGTGCCAGCAGCTTGCATCTGGGAAGCAATCAGCCCCAGCATTTT.

This chain connects TRBV29-1 to TRBJ2-3, with D tentatively TRBD1 or TRBD2 (6 bases each). The CDR3 sequence is 16 residues long. The ends were cut back, 2 bases at V and 4 bases at J, with 19 bases in the middle. The V gene's germline CDR1 is SQVTM and CDR2 ANQGSEA. The CDR3: CSVENLGAEGADTQYF. Written as DNA, the CDR3 is TGCAGCGTTGAAAACCTGGGGGCGGAGGGGGCAGATACGCAGTATTTT.

The gene calls are TRBV5-6 and TRBJ1-3, with TRBD1 as a possible D gene (5 bases). The CDR3 loop spans 16 amino acids. Trimming stripped 3 bases from V and 8 bases from J, with 21 bases between. Germline V CDR1 and CDR2: SGHDT, YYEEEE. This chain's CDR3 is CASSSQGGEDFYTIYF. CDR3 bases: TGTGCCAGCAGCTCCCAGGGCGGGGAGGATTTCTACACCATATATTTT. The variable domain in full, completed from reference TRBV5-6 and TRBJ1-3, reads DAGVTQSPTHLIKTRGQQVTLRCSPKSGHDTVSWYQQALGQGPQFIFQYYEEEERQRGNFPDRFSGHQFPNYSSELNVNALLLGDSALYLCASSSQGGEDFYTIYFGEGSWLTVV.

This chain links TRBV10-2 with TRBJ2-7; D not certain. Trimming cost V 5 bases and J 3 bases, with 8 bases left between them. Germline CDR1 and CDR2: WSHSY and SAAADI. The CDR3 sequence is 12 residues long. DNA for the CDR3: TGCGCCAGCAGTCTGGCTCACTACGAGCAGTACTTC. It is translated as CASSLAHYEQYF.

V and J are TRBV6-5 and TRBJ1-1; D gene unclear. The CDR3 has 9 residues. CDR1 and CDR2 (germline): MNHEY, SVGAGI. V lost 10 bases and J 11 bases, leaving 11 bases between the germline ends. The CDR3 nucleotides read TGTGCCACGGAACAAGGGGCTTTCTTT. This codes for CATEQGAFF.

The V gene is TRBV15, the J gene TRBJ2-7; D is unresolved. The germline CDR1 and CDR2 sequences are LNHNV and YYDKDF (reference sequence). This CDR3 spans 13 amino acids. The V end lost 0 bases, the J end lost 6 bases, and 9 bases lay between the germline ends. The CDR3 nucleotides are TGTGCCACCAGCAGAGATGTCGGCGCCGAGCAGTACTTC. Its translation: CATSRDVGAEQYF.